This is a list of T cell receptor beta chains from one sample in a study of blood T cell repertoires in COVID-19. The protocol was immunoSEQ multiplex PCR, while the TCRdb copy is restricted to in-frame clones and leaves out a portion. The sample lists under 300,000 clones, more than 60% occurring once. The sequencing sample was made of peripheral blood. Receptors were obtained from a woman aged 40 to 49 with active or convalescent COVID-19. The CDR3 runs from the conserved cysteine through the conserved F or W. Fields, in order: clone size, J gene, CDR3 length, V gene, D gene, CDR3 protein, CDR3 DNA. The D gene is left open where the match is weak. Expanded clones are given a class, and other clones once, few, many or no size at all.

. | TRBJ2-1 | 15 | TRBV14 | . | CASSQSLWGDNEQFF | TGTGCCAGCAGCCAAAGCCTCTGGGGGGACAATGAGCAGTTCTTC
. | TRBJ1-2 | 13 | TRBV12-3/TRBV12-4 | . | CASSFSGSYGYTF | TGTGCCAGCAGTTTTTCAGGGTCCTATGGCTACACCTTC
. | TRBJ2-2 | 15 | TRBV30 | TRBD2 | CAWSVPSGGPGELFF | TGTGCCTGGAGTGTCCCTAGCGGGGGCCCCGGGGAGCTGTTTTTT
. | TRBJ1-5 | 16 | TRBV2 | . | CASIFNGEVGGQPQHF | TGTGCCAGCATCTTTAACGGAGAGGTAGGGGGTCAGCCCCAGCATTTT
. | TRBJ1-2 | 12 | TRBV28 | . | CASSFGQYGYTF | TGTGCCAGCAGTTTCGGACAGTATGGCTACACCTTC
. | TRBJ1-3 | 15 | TRBV19 | . | CASTTGMSAGNTIYF | TGTGCCAGTACCACGGGAATGTCCGCGGGAAACACCATATATTTT
. | TRBJ2-1 | 17 | TRBV28 | . | CASSLVLGGSVNNEQFF | TGTGCCAGCAGTTTAGTTTTAGGGGGATCGGTAAACAATGAGCAGTTCTTC
few | TRBJ2-3 | 15 | TRBV3-1/TRBV3-2 | . | CASSQEKGRVDTQYF | TGTGCCAGCAGCCAAGAAAAAGGCAGGGTCGATACGCAGTATTTT
. | TRBJ1-1 | 16 | TRBV11-2 | . | CASSQSLGQANTEAFF | TGTGCCAGCAGTCAATCACTAGGTCAGGCAAACACTGAAGCTTTCTTT
. | TRBJ1-2 | 14 | TRBV6-5 | TRBD1 | CASRYRGLHYGYTF | TGTGCCAGCAGGTACAGGGGACTCCACTATGGCTACACCTTC
. | TRBJ1-1 | 15 | TRBV19 | . | CASTPGVRESTEAFF | TGTGCCAGTACCCCAGGGGTCAGAGAAAGCACTGAAGCTTTCTTT
. | TRBJ1-1 | 12 | TRBV19 | TRBD1 | CASNPGGTEAFF | TGTGCCAGTAACCCAGGGGGCACTGAAGCTTTCTTT
. | TRBJ1-1 | 17 | TRBV28 | TRBD1 | CASSLPRDRPVNTEAFF | TGTGCCAGCAGCCTTCCTAGGGACAGGCCGGTGAACACTGAAGCTTTCTTT
. | TRBJ1-1 | 16 | TRBV3-1/TRBV3-2 | . | CASSPKGVIKGTEAFF | TGTGCCAGCAGCCCTAAGGGGGTCATCAAGGGGACTGAAGCTTTCTTT
. | TRBJ1-2 | 15 | TRBV9 | . | CASSVALTREGGYTF | TGTGCCAGCAGCGTAGCTTTGACGAGGGAGGGTGGCTACACCTTC
. | TRBJ1-2 | 14 | TRBV28 | TRBD1 | CASSTTGGGYGYTF | TGTGCCAGCAGCACTACAGGGGGAGGATATGGCTACACCTTC
few | TRBJ2-3 | 14 | TRBV7-9 | . | CASSLEGGTDTQYF | TGTGCCAGCAGCTTAGAAGGGGGCACAGATACGCAGTATTTT
. | TRBJ1-1 | 19 | TRBV3-1/TRBV3-2 | TRBD1 | CASSQEQGQGAWVGTEAFF | TGTGCCAGCAGCCAAGAGCAAGGGCAGGGGGCTTGGGTAGGGACTGAAGCTTTCTTT
few | TRBJ2-1 | 15 | TRBV5-1 | TRBD1 | CASSPTGDSYNEQFF | TGCGCCAGCAGCCCGACAGGGGACTCCTACAATGAGCAGTTCTTC
. | TRBJ2-7 | 14 | TRBV6-1 | . | CASSEVVRSYEQYF | TGTGCCAGCAGTGAAGTAGTCAGGTCCTACGAGCAGTACTTC
. | TRBJ2-1 | 15 | TRBV29-1 | . | CSVEFIAGAYNEQFF | TGCAGCGTTGAATTTATTGCGGGGGCTTACAATGAGCAGTTCTTC
. | TRBJ1-2 | 16 | TRBV19 | . | CASSPFRGDTYYGYTF | TGTGCCAGTAGCCCTTTCAGAGGGGACACATACTATGGCTACACCTTC
. | TRBJ1-5 | 15 | TRBV5-1 | TRBD1 | CASPLRGPHNQPQHF | TGCGCCAGCCCCCTCAGGGGGCCCCACAATCAGCCCCAGCATTTT
. | TRBJ2-1 | 14 | TRBV7-2 | TRBD2 | CASSLGLAGGEQFF | TGTGCCAGCAGCTTAGGTCTAGCGGGGGGGGAGCAGTTCTTC
. | TRBJ2-3 | 15 | TRBV7-3 | . | CASSLKFGEAVTQYF | TGTGCCAGCAGCTTAAAATTTGGGGAGGCCGTTACGCAGTATTTT
. | TRBJ1-4 | 13 | TRBV18 | . | CASSPQQGEKLFF | TGTGCCAGCTCACCACAACAGGGAGAAAAACTGTTTTTT
. | TRBJ1-2 | 14 | TRBV2 | TRBD1 | CASSAEDRGGGYTF | TGTGCCAGCAGCGCGGAAGACAGGGGCGGCGGCTACACCTTC
. | TRBJ1-4 | 15 | TRBV7-3 | . | CASSLMGRVDEKLFF | TGTGCCAGCAGCTTAATGGGCAGGGTGGATGAAAAACTGTTTTTT
. | TRBJ1-3 | 15 | TRBV3-1/TRBV3-2 | . | CASSQGTNSGNTIYF | TGTGCCAGCAGCCAAGGGACAAACTCTGGAAACACCATATATTTT
. | TRBJ2-3 | 14 | TRBV7-3 | . | CASSLSGLLDTQYF | TGTGCCAGCAGCTTATCGGGACTGTTAGATACGCAGTATTTT
once | TRBJ2-2 | 16 | TRBV25-1 | TRBD2 | CASSDRTSGNTGELFF | TGTGCCAGCAGTGACCGGACTAGCGGAAACACCGGGGAGCTGTTTTTT
. | TRBJ1-1 | 13 | TRBV6-5 | . | CASSLGLLTEAFF | TGTGCCAGCAGCTTGGGACTGCTCACTGAAGCTTTCTTT
. | TRBJ1-2 | 13 | TRBV28 | . | CASIFTRGGGYTF | TGTGCCAGCATCTTCACCCGGGGAGGGGGCTACACCTTC
. | TRBJ2-5 | 13 | TRBV5-4 | . | CASSLLGGETQYF | TGTGCCAGCAGCTTGCTGGGAGGAGAGACCCAGTACTTC
. | TRBJ2-3 | 13 | TRBV6-6 | TRBD2 | CASRRGARDTQYF | TGTGCCAGCAGGCGGGGGGCCAGGGATACGCAGTATTTT
. | TRBJ2-7 | 19 | TRBV27 | TRBD2 | CASSTTRLAGGRPTYEQYF | TGTGCCAGCAGTACCACGAGACTAGCGGGGGGACGGCCGACCTACGAGCAGTACTTC
. | TRBJ2-3 | 15 | TRBV18 | TRBD2 | CGSRPTSANTDTQYF | TGTGGCAGTCGACCCACTAGCGCCAACACAGATACGCAGTATTTT
. | TRBJ2-3 | 16 | TRBV5-1 | TRBD1 | CASSLQGVASTDTQYF | TGCGCCAGCAGCTTACAGGGGGTCGCCAGCACAGATACGCAGTATTTT
. | TRBJ2-5 | 14 | TRBV5-1 | . | CASSLDSYQETQYF | TGCGCCAGCAGCTTGGATTCGTACCAAGAGACCCAGTACTTC
. | TRBJ1-1 | 15 | TRBV5-1 | . | CASSFGGAIGGEAFF | TGCGCCAGCAGCTTCGGGGGGGCTATTGGAGGTGAAGCTTTCTTT
. | TRBJ2-1 | 12 | TRBV19 | . | CASRLQGAEQFF | TGTGCCAGTAGGCTACAGGGCGCTGAGCAGTTCTTC
. | TRBJ1-2 | 13 | TRBV5-4 | TRBD1 | CASSLGQGVGYTF | TGTGCCAGCAGCTTAGGACAGGGGGTAGGCTACACCTTC
few | TRBJ1-6 | 13 | TRBV19 | . | CASSAGTDSPLHF | TGTGCCAGTAGTGCGGGGACCGATTCACCCCTCCACTTT
. | TRBJ1-1 | 12 | TRBV30 | . | CAWRETGTEAFF | TGTGCCTGGAGGGAGACAGGCACTGAAGCTTTCTTT
. | TRBJ1-2 | 15 | TRBV7-9 | TRBD1 | CASSFSRQGADGYTF | TGTGCCAGCAGCTTCTCGCGACAGGGGGCGGATGGCTACACCTTC
. | TRBJ1-2 | 13 | TRBV3-1/TRBV3-2 | . | CASRSGGAYGYTF | TGTGCCAGCAGGTCAGGAGGGGCGTATGGCTACACCTTC